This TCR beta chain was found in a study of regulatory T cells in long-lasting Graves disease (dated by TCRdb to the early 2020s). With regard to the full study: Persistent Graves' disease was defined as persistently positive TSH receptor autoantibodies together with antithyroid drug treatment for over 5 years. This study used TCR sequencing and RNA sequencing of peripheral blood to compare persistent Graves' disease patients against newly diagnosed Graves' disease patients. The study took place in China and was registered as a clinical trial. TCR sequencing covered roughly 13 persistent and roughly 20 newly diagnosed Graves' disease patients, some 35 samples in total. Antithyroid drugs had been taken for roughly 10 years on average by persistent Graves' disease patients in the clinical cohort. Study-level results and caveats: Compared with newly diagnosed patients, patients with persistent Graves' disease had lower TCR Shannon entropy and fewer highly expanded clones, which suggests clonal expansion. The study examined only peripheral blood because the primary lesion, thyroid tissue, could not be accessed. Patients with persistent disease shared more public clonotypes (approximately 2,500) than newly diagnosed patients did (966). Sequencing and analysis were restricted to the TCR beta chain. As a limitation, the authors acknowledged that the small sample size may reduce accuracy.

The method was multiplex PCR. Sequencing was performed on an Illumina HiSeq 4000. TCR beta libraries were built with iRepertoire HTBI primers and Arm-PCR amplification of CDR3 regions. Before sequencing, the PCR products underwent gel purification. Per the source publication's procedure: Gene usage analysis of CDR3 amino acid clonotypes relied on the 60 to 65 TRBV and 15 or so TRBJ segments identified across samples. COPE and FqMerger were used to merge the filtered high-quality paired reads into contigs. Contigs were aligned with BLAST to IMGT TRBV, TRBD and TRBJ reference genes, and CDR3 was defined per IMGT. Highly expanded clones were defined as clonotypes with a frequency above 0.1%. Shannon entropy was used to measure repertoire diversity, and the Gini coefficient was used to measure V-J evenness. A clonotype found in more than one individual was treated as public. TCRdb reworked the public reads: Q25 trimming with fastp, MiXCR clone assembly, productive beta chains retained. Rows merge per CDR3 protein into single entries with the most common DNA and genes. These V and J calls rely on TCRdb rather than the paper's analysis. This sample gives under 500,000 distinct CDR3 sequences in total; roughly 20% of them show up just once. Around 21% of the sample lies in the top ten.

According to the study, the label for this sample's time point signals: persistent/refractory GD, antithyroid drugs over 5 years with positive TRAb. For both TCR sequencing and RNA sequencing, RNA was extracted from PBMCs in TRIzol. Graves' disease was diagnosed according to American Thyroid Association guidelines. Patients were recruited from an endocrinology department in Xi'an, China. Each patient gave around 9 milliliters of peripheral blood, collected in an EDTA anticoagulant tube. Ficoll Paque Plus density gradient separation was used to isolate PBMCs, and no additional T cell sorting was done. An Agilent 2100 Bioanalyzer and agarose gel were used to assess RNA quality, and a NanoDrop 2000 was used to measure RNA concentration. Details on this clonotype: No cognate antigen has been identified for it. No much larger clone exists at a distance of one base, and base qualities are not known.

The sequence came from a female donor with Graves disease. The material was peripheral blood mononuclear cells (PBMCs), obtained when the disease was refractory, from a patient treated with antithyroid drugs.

The CDR3 sequence is CATSRGSYGSGNTIYF. Read as DNA, the sequence is TGTGCCACCAGCAGAGGATCCTATGGCTCTGGAAACACCATATATTTT. Recombination linked TRBV15 to TRBJ1-3; too little of a D gene remains to name it. From the cysteine through the phenylalanine, the CDR3 covers 16 amino acids. Only the CDR3 DNA is retained, 48 bases long and in frame from the first base. V loses 1 base of germline sequence and J loses 0 bases, and the interval between the two ends is 10 bases. Reading the germline V gene (reference sequence) gives CDR1 LNHNV and CDR2 YYDKDF.